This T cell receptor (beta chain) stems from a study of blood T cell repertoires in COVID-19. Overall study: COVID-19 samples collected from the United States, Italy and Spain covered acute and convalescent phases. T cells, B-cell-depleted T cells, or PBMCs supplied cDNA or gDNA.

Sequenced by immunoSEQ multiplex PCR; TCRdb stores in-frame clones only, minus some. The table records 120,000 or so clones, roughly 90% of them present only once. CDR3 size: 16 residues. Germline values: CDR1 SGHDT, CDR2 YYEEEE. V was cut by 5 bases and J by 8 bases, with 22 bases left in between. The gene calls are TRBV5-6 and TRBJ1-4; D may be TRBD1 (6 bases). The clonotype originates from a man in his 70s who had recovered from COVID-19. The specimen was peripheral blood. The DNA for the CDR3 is TGTGCCAGCAGTCCCACGGGGACAAGGGGCGACGAAAAACTGTTTTTT. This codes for CASSPTGTRGDEKLFF.